Shown below are 13 T cell receptor beta chains from a single sample sequenced in a study of blood T cell repertoires in COVID-19. The table came from immunoSEQ multiplex PCR; TCRdb's copy has only in-frame clones and leaves some out. In the table there are about 200,000 clones, 89% of which are singletons. Material: peripheral blood. These receptors all come from a woman aged 40 to 50 with acute or convalescent COVID-19.

This clone was seen just once. Other nucleotide sequences from this sample produce the same CDR3. This chain uses TRBV5-6 with TRBJ1-1; D is possibly TRBD1 (6 bases). Deletions cut 0 bases from V and 3 bases from J, with 12 bases between. There are 15 residues in the CDR3. CDR1 is SGHDT and CDR2 is YYEEEE in the germline V gene. In nucleotides, the CDR3 is TGTGCCAGCAGCTTGGCCGGGGGGCGGGACACTGAAGCTTTCTTT. Protein product: CASSLAGGRDTEAFF.

This chain uses TRBV19 with TRBJ1-2; TRBD1 is a possible D gene (6 bases). The V and J ends lost 1 base and 4 bases respectively, with 13 bases between them. This CDR3 contains 15 residues. Germline V lookup: CDR1 LNHDA, CDR2 SQIVND (reference sequence). CDR3 coding DNA: TGTGCCAGTAGTATAGGGACAGCTTCTTTCTATGGCTACACCTTC. Translation gives CASSIGTASFYGYTF. Full variable domain (rest looked up from reference TRBV19 and TRBJ1-2): DGGITQSPKYLFRKEGQNVTLSCEQNLNHDAMYWYRQDPGQGLRLIYYSQIVNDFQKGDIAEGYSVSREKKESFPLTVTSAQKNPTAFYLCASSIGTASFYGYTFGSGTRLTVV.

The J gene is TRBJ1-5, the V gene TRBV3-1 (or the pseudogene TRBV3-2); D unclear. The CDR3 runs to 14 residues. Looked up from germline, CDR1 is LGHDT and CDR2 is YNNKEL (reference sequence). Trimming shortened V by 1 base and J by 3 bases, and 7 bases separated the two germline ends. CDR3 loop: CASSQGGFNQPQHF. Written as DNA, the CDR3 is TGTGCCAGCAGCCAAGGCGGGTTCAATCAGCCCCAGCATTTT.

The rearrangement links TRBV14 to TRBJ1-2; possible D gene TRBD1, 6 bases. This CDR3 has 15 residues. Per germline, CDR1 SGHDN and CDR2 FVKESK. The V end was cut by 1 base, the J end by 4 bases, with 13 bases between. The CDR3 spells CASSQVVGGTYGYTF. Here the CDR3 DNA reads TGTGCCAGCAGCCAAGTCGTAGGGGGAACCTATGGCTACACCTTC.

The chain links TRBV25-1 to TRBJ1-1; 8 bases line up with TRBD1. Germline V gene data show CDR1 as MGHDK and CDR2 as SYGVNS. The trim removed 1 base at V and 4 bases at J, leaving 5 bases unmatched. The CDR3 is 15 amino acids. The DNA for the CDR3 is TGTGCCAGCAGTGAATCACGGACAGGGAGCACTGAAGCTTTCTTT. Translating gives CASSESRTGSTEAFF.

V gene TRBV27 combines with J gene TRBJ1-2; unclear D gene. Germline assignment: CDR1 MNHEY and CDR2 SMNVEV (reference sequence). V was shortened by 8 bases and J by 6 bases, with 16 bases between the two germline ends. The CDR3 extends over 13 amino acids. The CDR3, as DNA: TGTGCCAGCTCTCAAGAGGGTTATAATGGCTACACCTTC. This codes for CASSQEGYNGYTF.

This clone was counted a few times. This chain joins TRBV5-1 and TRBJ1-3; D might be TRBD1 (5 bases). CDR1 SGHRS and CDR2 YFSETQ come from the germline V gene. The CDR3 sequence is 16 residues long. V lost 3 bases to trimming and J lost 2 bases, with 15 bases between them. The CDR3 DNA follows: TGCGCCAGCAGCTCCCTTGCGTCAGGGACTGGAAACACCATATATTTT. Encoded protein: CASSSLASGTGNTIYF.

The V gene is TRBV7-2, the J gene TRBJ1-2; a possible D gene is TRBD1 (5 bases). Between the trimmed V and J ends, which lost 5 bases and 5 bases, there was a span of 21 bases. This CDR3 is built from 16 residues. Germline CDR1 reads SGHTA; CDR2 reads FQGNSA. The CDR3 here is CASSTVLGSRGYGYTF. As DNA, the CDR3 is TGTGCCAGCAGCACCGTTCTCGGGTCCCGGGGGTATGGCTACACCTTC.

CDR3 residues: CASSYTGTGYGYTF. CDR3 nucleotide sequence: TGTGCCAGCAGTTACACCGGGACAGGGTACGGCTACACCTTC. V and J are TRBV6-5 and TRBJ1-2; 9 bases line up with TRBD1. The junction had 6 bases not matched to a gene; V was cut back by 2 bases and J by 8 bases. This CDR3 spans 14 amino acids. Per germline, CDR1 MNHEY and CDR2 SVGAGI.

This clone occurred once. The rearrangement uses TRBV5-5 and TRBJ1-1, with 8 bases aligning to TRBD1. The germline V gene has CDR1 SGHKS and CDR2 YYEKEE (reference sequence). The V segment lost 4 bases and the J segment 0 bases; nucleotides outside the gene matches: 20. CDR3 length: 20 residues. In DNA form, the CDR3 reads TGTGCCAGCAGCGGGGACAGGTTTTGGACTTATTCTTTCATGAACACTGAAGCTTTCTTT. Translating it yields CASSGDRFWTYSFMNTEAFF. The full variable domain, in which reference TRBV5-5 and TRBJ1-1 provide the parts outside the CDR3, is DAGVTQSPTHLIKTRGQQVTLRCSPISGHKSVSWYQQVLGQGPQFIFQYYEKEERGRGNFPDRFSARQFPNYSSELNVNALLLGDSALYLCASSGDRFWTYSFMNTEAFFGQGTRLTVV.

This clone has only a few counts. V and J are TRBV11-2 and TRBJ1-2, with D perhaps TRBD1 (6 bases). This CDR3 has 15 amino acids. The V end was cut by 4 bases, the J end by 10 bases, with 22 bases between. Germline CDR1 reads SGHAT; CDR2 reads FQNNGV. The CDR3 protein is CASSSLSADSLDYTF. The CDR3 DNA follows: TGTGCCAGCAGCTCCCTCTCCGCGGACAGTCTGGACTACACCTTC. The full variable domain, rest sourced from reference TRBV11-2 and TRBJ1-2, is EAGVAQSPRYKIIEKRQSVAFWCNPISGHATLYWYQQILGQGPKLLIQFQNNGVVDDSQLPKDRFSAERLKGVDSTLKIQPAKLEDSAVYLCASSSLSADSLDYTFGSGTRLTVV.

In this sample, this clone turned up once. J is TRBJ2-4 and V is TRBV2; TRBD2 is a possible D gene (6 bases). This CDR3 is 13 amino acids long. Trimming cost V 10 bases and J 7 bases, with 17 bases left between them. Germline lookup yields CDR1 SNHLY and CDR2 FYNNEI. CDR3 DNA: TGTGCCACCCAAAGGGACTCAGGGAACATTCAGTACTTC. Protein product: CATQRDSGNIQYF.

The sample holds one count of this clone. Written as DNA, the CDR3 is TGTGCCAGCAGCGACCCTCGGGGGGGAGCCAAAAACATTCAGTACTTC. Translating it yields CASSDPRGGAKNIQYF. The chain links TRBV5-4 to TRBJ2-4; 8 nucleotides agree with TRBD2. V lost 4 bases and J lost 0; bases outside the gene matches: 6. The CDR3 totals 16 residues. CDR1 is SGHNT, CDR2 YYREEE, per germline (reference sequence).